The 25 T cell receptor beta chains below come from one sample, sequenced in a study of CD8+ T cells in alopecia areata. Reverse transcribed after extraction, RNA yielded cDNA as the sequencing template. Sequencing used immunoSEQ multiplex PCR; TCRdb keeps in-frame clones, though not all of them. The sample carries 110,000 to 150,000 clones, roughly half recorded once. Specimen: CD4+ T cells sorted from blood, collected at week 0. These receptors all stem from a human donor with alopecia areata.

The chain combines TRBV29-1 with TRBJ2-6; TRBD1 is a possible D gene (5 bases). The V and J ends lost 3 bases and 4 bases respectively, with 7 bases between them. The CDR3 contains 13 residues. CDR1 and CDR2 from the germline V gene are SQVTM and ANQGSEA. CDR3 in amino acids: CSVDGAGANVLTF. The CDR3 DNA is TGCAGCGTTGATGGGGCCGGGGCCAACGTCCTGACTTTC.

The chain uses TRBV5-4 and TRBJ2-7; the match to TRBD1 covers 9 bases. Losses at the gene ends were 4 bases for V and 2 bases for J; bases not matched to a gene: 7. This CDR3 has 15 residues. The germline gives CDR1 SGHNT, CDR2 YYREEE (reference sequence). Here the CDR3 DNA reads TGTGCCAGCAGCCCGGGGGGACAGGGAACCTACGAGCAGTACTTC. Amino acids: CASSPGGQGTYEQYF.

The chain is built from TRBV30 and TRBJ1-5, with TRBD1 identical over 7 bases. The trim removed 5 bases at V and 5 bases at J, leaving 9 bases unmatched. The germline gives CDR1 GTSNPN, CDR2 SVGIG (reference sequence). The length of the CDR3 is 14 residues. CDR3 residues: CAWDKQGIDQPQHF. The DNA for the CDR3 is TGTGCCTGGGATAAACAGGGGATTGATCAGCCCCAGCATTTT.

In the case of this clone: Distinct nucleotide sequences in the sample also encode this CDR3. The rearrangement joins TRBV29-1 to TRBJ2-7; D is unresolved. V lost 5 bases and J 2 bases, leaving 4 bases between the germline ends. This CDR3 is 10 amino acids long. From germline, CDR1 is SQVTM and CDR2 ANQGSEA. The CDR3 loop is CSVLTYEQYF. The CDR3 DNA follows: TGCAGCGTTCTGACCTACGAGCAGTACTTC.

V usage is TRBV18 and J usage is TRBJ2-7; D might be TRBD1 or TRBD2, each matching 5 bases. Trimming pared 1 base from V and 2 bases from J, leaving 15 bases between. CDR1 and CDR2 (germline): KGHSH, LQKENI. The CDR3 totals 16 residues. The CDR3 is CASSPQFGARAYEQYF. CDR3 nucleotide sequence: TGTGCCAGCTCACCACAGTTCGGGGCCCGCGCCTACGAGCAGTACTTC.

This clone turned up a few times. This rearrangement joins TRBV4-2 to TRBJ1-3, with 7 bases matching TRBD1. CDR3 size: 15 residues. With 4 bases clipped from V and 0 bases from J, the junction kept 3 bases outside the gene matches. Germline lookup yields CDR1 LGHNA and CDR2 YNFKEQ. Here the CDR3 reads CASSLGTASGNTIYF. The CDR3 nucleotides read TGTGCCAGCAGCCTAGGGACAGCCTCTGGAAACACCATATATTTT.

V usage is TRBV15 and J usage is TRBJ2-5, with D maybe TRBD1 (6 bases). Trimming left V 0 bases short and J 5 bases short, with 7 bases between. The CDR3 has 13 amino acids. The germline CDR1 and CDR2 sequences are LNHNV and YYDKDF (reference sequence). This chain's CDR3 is CATSRDTGETQYF. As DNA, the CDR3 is TGTGCCACCAGCAGAGATACAGGGGAGACCCAGTACTTC.

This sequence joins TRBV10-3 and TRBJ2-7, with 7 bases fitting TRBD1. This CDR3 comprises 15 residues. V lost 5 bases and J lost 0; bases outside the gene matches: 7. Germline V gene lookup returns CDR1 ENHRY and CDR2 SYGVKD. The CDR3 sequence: CAISPYRDSSYEQYF. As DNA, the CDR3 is TGTGCCATCAGTCCTTACCGGGACAGCTCCTACGAGCAGTACTTC.

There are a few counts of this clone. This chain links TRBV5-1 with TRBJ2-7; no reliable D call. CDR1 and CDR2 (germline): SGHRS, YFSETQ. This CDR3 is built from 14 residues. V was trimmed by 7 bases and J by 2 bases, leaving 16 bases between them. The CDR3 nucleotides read TGCGCCAGCTCTTTAGGACCCGGACCCTACGAGCAGTACTTC. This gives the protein CASSLGPGPYEQYF.

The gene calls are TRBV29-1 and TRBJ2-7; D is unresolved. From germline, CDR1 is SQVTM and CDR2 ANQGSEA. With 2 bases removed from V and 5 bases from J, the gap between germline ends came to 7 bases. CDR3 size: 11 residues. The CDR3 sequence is CSVETLHEQYF. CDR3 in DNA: TGCAGCGTTGAAACACTACACGAGCAGTACTTC.

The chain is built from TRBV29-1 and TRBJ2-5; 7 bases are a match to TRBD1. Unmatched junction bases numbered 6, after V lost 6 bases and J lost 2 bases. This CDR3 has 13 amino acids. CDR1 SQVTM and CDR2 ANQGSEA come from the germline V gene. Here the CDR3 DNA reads TGCAGCGTCGTAGGGACAGATCAAGAGACCCAGTACTTC. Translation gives CSVVGTDQETQYF.

The CDR3 protein is CASSVEGGSGNTIYF. The CDR3 DNA follows: TGTGCCAGCAGCGTAGAAGGGGGCTCTGGAAACACCATATATTTT. V usage is TRBV9 and J usage is TRBJ1-3; TRBD1 is a possible D gene (6 bases). Germline loops: CDR1 SGDLS, CDR2 YYNGEE. This CDR3 contains 15 residues. Trimming removed 0 bases at V and 0 bases at J, with 7 bases between.

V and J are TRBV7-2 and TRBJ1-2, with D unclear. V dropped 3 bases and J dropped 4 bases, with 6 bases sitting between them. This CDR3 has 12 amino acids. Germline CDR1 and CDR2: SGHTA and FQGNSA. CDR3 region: CASSFQAYGYTF. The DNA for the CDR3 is TGTGCCAGCAGCTTTCAGGCCTATGGCTACACCTTC.

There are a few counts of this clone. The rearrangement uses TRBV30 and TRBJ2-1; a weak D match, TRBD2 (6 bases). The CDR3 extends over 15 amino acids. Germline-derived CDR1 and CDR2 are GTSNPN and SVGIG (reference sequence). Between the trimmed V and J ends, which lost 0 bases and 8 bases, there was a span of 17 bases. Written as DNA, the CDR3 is TGTGCCTGGAGTGTACGTCGGAAGGAGGGCGATGAGCAGTTCTTC. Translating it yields CAWSVRRKEGDEQFF.

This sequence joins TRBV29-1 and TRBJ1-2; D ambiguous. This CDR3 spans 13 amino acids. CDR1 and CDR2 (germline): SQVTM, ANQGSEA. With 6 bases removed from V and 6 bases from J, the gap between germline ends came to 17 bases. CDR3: CSVLQPETDGYTF. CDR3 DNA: TGCAGCGTCCTCCAACCAGAGACGGATGGCTACACCTTC. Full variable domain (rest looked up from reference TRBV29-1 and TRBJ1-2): SAVISQKPSRDICQRGTSLTIQCQVDSQVTMMFWYRQQPGQSLTLIATANQGSEATYESGFVIDKFPISRPNLTFSTLTVSNMSPEDSSIYLCSVLQPETDGYTFGSGTRLTVV.

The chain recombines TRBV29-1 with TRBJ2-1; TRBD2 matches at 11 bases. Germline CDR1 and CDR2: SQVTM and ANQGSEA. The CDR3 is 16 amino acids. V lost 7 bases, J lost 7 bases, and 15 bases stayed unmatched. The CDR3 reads CSAPTSGDETKNEQFF. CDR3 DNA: TGCAGCGCTCCGACTAGCGGGGACGAAACCAAAAATGAGCAGTTCTTC.

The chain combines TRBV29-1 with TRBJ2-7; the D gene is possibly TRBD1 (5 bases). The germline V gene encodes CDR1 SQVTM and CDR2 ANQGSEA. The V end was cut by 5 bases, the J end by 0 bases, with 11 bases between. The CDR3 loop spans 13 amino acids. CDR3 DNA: TGCAGCGTTACTGGGGCCAACTCCTACGAGCAGTACTTC. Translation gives CSVTGANSYEQYF.

The CDR3 reads CASSQDKDIAGSSYEQYF. The DNA for the CDR3 is TGTGCCAGCAGCCAAGATAAGGATATAGCGGGGAGCTCCTACGAGCAGTACTTC. The chain carries TRBV4-2 and TRBJ2-7, with 8 bases matching TRBD2. Trimming cost V 0 bases and J 0 bases; bases outside gene matches: 10. The CDR3 is 18 residues long. Germline-derived CDR1 and CDR2 are LGHNA and YNFKEQ.

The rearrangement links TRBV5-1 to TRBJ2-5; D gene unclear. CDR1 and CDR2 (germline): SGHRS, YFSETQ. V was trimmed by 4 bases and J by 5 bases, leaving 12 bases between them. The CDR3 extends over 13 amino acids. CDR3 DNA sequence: TGCGCCAGCAGCCCTAGGACGGTGGAGACCCAGTACTTC. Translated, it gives CASSPRTVETQYF.

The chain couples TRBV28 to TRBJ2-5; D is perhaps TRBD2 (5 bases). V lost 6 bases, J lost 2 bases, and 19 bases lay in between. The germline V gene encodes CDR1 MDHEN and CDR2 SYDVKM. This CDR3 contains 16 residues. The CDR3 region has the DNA TGTGCCAGCAGCCAACTCCGGGGTGGGAGACAAGAGACCCAGTACTTC. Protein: CASSQLRGGRQETQYF.

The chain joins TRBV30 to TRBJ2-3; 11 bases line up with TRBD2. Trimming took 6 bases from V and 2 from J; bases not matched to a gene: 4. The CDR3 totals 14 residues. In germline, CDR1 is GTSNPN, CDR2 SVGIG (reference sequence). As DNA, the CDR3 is TGTGCCTGCACTAGCGGGAGTGCCACAGATACGCAGTATTTT. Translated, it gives CACTSGSATDTQYF.

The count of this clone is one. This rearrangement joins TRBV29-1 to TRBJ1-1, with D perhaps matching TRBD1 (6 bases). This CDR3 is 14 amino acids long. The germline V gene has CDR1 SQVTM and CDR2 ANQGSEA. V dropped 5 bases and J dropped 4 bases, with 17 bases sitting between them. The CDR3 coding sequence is TGCAGCGTTTTAACAGGGTTTAGTGGCACTGAAGCTTTCTTT. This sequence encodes CSVLTGFSGTEAFF.

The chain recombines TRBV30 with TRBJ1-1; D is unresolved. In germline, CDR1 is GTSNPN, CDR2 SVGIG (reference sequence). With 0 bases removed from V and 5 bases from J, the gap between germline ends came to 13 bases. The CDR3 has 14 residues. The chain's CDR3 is CAWSVTPGRTEAFF. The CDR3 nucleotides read TGTGCCTGGAGTGTTACCCCGGGGAGGACTGAAGCTTTCTTT.

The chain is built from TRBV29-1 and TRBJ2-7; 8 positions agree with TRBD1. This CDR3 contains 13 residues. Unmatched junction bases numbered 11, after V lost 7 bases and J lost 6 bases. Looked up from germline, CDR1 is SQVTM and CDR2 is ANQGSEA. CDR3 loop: CSASPTGAGEQYF. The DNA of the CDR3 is TGCAGCGCCTCACCGACAGGGGCAGGCGAGCAGTACTTC.

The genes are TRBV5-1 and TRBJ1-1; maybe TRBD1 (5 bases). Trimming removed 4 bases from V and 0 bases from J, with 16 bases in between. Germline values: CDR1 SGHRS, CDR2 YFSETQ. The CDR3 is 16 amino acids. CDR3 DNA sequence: TGCGCCAGCAGCCGGGACGGGGGTTCCATGAACACTGAAGCTTTCTTT. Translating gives CASSRDGGSMNTEAFF.